This T cell receptor beta chain stems from a study of blood T cell repertoires in COVID-19. The wider study: Samples of COVID-19 (acute and convalescent) were obtained from the United States, Italy and Spain. T cells, B-cell-depleted T cells, or PBMCs supplied cDNA or gDNA.

The V gene's germline CDR1 is SGHRS and CDR2 YFSETQ. The V and J ends lost 2 bases and 8 bases respectively, with 14 bases between them. This CDR3 has 15 amino acids. Original data processing: Amplifying reference gene primers gave estimates of nucleated cell counts. The method was immunoSEQ multiplex PCR; TCRdb's version includes in-frame clones alone and lacks a portion of them. That table furnishes V, J and clone size, whereas the DNA furnished D and trimming. In the table there are about 50,000 clones, about 85% of which are singletons. The rearrangement links TRBV5-1 to TRBJ1-6; no reliable D call. This TCR was recovered from a man between 60 and 75 years old with acute or convalescent COVID-19. Sequences were obtained from peripheral blood. CDR3 in amino acids: CASSLDGSGYSPLHF. In DNA, the CDR3 is TGCGCCAGCAGCTTAGATGGTAGCGGCTATTCACCCCTCCACTTT.